One and the same sample provided the 13 T cell receptor beta chains below, sequenced in a study of blood T cell repertoires in COVID-19. TCRdb keeps only in-frame clones here, not all; method: immunoSEQ multiplex PCR. Of fewer than 300,000 clones listed, 85% are singletons. Material for sequencing was PBMCs or T cells enriched from blood (not recorded which). The receptors stem from a woman aged 45-59 years who had recovered from COVID-19.

The chain is built from TRBV7-9 and TRBJ1-6; 9 nucleotides match TRBD1. The CDR3 totals 13 residues. Trimming at V came to 7 bases and at J to 9 bases, leaving 4 bases not matched to a gene. CDR1 SEHNR and CDR2 FQNEAQ come from the germline V gene (reference sequence). DNA of the CDR3: TGTGCCAGCACCGGGACAGGGATTTCACCCCTCCACTTT. It encodes CASTGTGISPLHF.

This chain uses TRBV12-3 or TRBV12-4 with TRBJ2-7, with D perhaps TRBD1 (6 bases). The V end lost 5 bases, the J end lost 7 bases, and 12 bases lay between the germline ends. The CDR3 spans 12 residues. The CDR3 sequence is CASSVWGQEQYF. CDR3 DNA: TGTGCCAGCAGTGTTTGGGGGCAGGAGCAGTACTTC.

This chain links TRBV7-9 with TRBJ1-5; a weak D match, TRBD1 (5 bases). The CDR3 has 13 amino acids. V lost 3 bases, J lost 6 bases, and 9 bases lay in between. The germline V gene encodes CDR1 SEHNR and CDR2 FQNEAQ (reference sequence). The CDR3 DNA follows: TGTGCCAGCAGCTTGACAGAGTCTCAGCCCCAGCATTTT. Translated, it gives CASSLTESQPQHF.

The chain links TRBV23-1 to TRBJ1-2; TRBD1 aligns across 8 bases. TRBV23-1 is classed as an ORF, of uncertain function. V dropped 5 bases and J dropped 6; count of bases not matched to a gene: 23. The CDR3 contains 19 residues. The CDR3 nucleotides read TGCGCCAGCAGTTTCGGGTTTGGCAGGGGGCCCCGCCAGGGAGATGGCTACACCTTC. It translates to CASSFGFGRGPRQGDGYTF.

The chain joins TRBV7-9 to TRBJ2-2, with D unresolved. V gave up 0 bases and J gave up 0 bases, with 8 bases separating them. This CDR3 spans 16 amino acids. Germline CDR1 SEHNR, CDR2 FQNEAQ (reference sequence). CDR3 region: CASSLAEQSNTGELFF. In nucleotides, the CDR3 is TGTGCCAGCAGCTTAGCAGAACAATCGAACACCGGGGAGCTGTTTTTT.

The rearrangement links TRBV5-4 to TRBJ2-2; 11 nucleotides agree with TRBD2. The CDR3 totals 14 residues. The V gene end was trimmed by 8 bases and the J gene end by 2 bases; junction bases not matched to a gene: 2. In germline, CDR1 is SGHNT, CDR2 YYREEE (reference sequence). The CDR3 sequence is CASTSGGNTGELFF. CDR3 DNA: TGTGCCAGTACTAGCGGGGGAAACACCGGGGAGCTGTTTTTT.

This chain links TRBV5-4 with TRBJ2-3, with 8 bases that match TRBD2. The CDR3 is made up of 16 amino acids. Germline lookup yields CDR1 SGHNT and CDR2 YYREEE (reference sequence). V was pared by 4 bases and J by 3 bases, with 10 bases of the junction left unmatched. The CDR3, as DNA: TGTGCCAGCAGCCCCCGTAGTAGCGGGGAAACAGATACGCAGTATTTT. This encodes CASSPRSSGETDTQYF.

This clone was seen only a few times. The chain is built from TRBV9 and TRBJ1-2; the D is unclear. Per the germline V gene, CDR1 is SGDLS and CDR2 is YYNGEE. Trimming pared 0 bases from V and 4 bases from J, leaving 13 bases between. The CDR3 contains 15 residues. The CDR3 loop reads CASSVAAGGGYGYTF. CDR3 DNA sequence: TGTGCCAGCAGCGTAGCGGCAGGTGGAGGCTATGGCTACACCTTC. Using reference TRBV9 and TRBJ1-2 for the parts outside the CDR3, the full variable domain is DSGVTQTPKHLITATGQRVTLRCSPRSGDLSVYWYQQSLDQGLQFLIQYYNGEERAKGNILERFSAQQFPDLHSELNLSSLELGDSALYFCASSVAAGGGYGYTFGSGTRLTVV.

As for this clone: At the DNA level, this CDR3 is encoded by other sequences in the same sample as well. The V and J genes are TRBV19 and TRBJ1-5; a possible D gene is TRBD1 (6 bases). This CDR3 spans 15 amino acids. V was cut by 0 bases and J by 2 bases, with 8 bases left in between. Germline CDR1 reads LNHDA; CDR2 reads SQIVND (reference sequence). CDR3 coding DNA: TGTGCCAGTAGTATAGACAGGGGAGGCAATCAGCCCCAGCATTTT. Amino acids: CASSIDRGGNQPQHF.

The chain links TRBV5-1 to TRBJ2-5, with TRBD2 matching over 7 bases. Germline CDR1 and CDR2: SGHRS and YFSETQ. Trimming at V came to 1 base and at J to 5 bases, leaving 11 bases not matched to a gene. The CDR3 spans 16 residues. The CDR3 coding sequence is TGCGCCAGCAGCTTGAGGCTAGCGGCCCACGGGGAGACCCAGTACTTC. Encoded protein: CASSLRLAAHGETQYF.

J is TRBJ1-5 and V is TRBV18; TRBD1 is a possible D gene (5 bases). CDR1 KGHSH and CDR2 LQKENI come from the germline V gene. The CDR3 contains 17 residues. The V end lost 1 base, the J end lost 1 base, and 14 bases lay between the germline ends. As DNA, the CDR3 is TGTGCCAGCTCACCACTTGGGGCGGAAGGAAGCAATCAGCCCCAGCATTTT. Amino acid sequence: CASSPLGAEGSNQPQHF.

This chain joins TRBV28 and TRBJ2-3; 9 nucleotides match TRBD1. V lost 6 bases, J lost 2 bases, and 15 bases stayed unmatched. Germline V gene sequence: CDR1 MDHEN, CDR2 SYDVKM. This CDR3 contains 18 residues. CDR3 sequence: CASSPNMPGQGYTDTQYF. The DNA of the CDR3 is TGTGCCAGCAGCCCTAATATGCCGGGACAGGGATACACAGATACGCAGTATTTT.

Regarding this clone: This sample includes further DNA sequences coding for the same CDR3. J is TRBJ2-1 and V is TRBV5-1; the D is unclear. The V end lost 2 bases, the J end lost 4 bases, and 10 bases lay between the germline ends. CDR3 size: 14 residues. CDR1 SGHRS and CDR2 YFSETQ come from the germline V gene. CDR3 DNA: TGCGCCAGCAGCTTTGGGCAGTCTTACAATGAGCAGTTCTTC. Residues: CASSFGQSYNEQFF.